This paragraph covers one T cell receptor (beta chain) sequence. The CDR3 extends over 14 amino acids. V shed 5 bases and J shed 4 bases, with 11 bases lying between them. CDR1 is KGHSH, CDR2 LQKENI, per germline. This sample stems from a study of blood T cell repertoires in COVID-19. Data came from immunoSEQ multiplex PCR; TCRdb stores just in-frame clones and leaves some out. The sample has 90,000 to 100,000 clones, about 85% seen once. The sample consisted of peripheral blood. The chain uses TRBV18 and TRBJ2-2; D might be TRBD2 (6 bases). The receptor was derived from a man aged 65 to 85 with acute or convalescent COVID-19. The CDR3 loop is CASSGGIATGELFF. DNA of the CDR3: TGTGCCAGCTCAGGAGGGATCGCCACCGGGGAGCTGTTTTTT.